These T cell receptor beta chains were read from a single sample in a study of cytomegalovirus exposure and HLA in healthy donors. Measured with immunoSEQ multiplex PCR; TCRdb has only the in-frame clones, and not every one. The sample includes 250,000 to 400,000 clones, approximately 86% of them seen just once. The sample taken for sequencing was PBMCs. The receptors come from a woman aged 25 to 39 in good health and CMV-seropositive. Both conserved end residues are part of each CDR3. D genes are given only for firm matches.

j_call: TRBJ1-5
d_call: .
v_call: TRBV18
cdr3_aa: CASSPGRYQPQHF

j_call: TRBJ2-7
d_call: .
v_call: TRBV28
cdr3_aa: CASSQRYEQYF

j_call: TRBJ2-5
d_call: TRBD2
v_call: TRBV7-2
cdr3_aa: CASSTGGTSGVRGGTQYF

j_call: TRBJ1-2
d_call: TRBD1
v_call: TRBV28
cdr3_aa: CASSWRGGAGGYTF

j_call: TRBJ1-2
d_call: .
v_call: TRBV28
cdr3_aa: CATGTNNYGYTF

j_call: TRBJ1-4
d_call: .
v_call: TRBV5-6
cdr3_aa: CASSSLRAADEKLFF

j_call: TRBJ2-1
d_call: TRBD2
v_call: TRBV11-3
cdr3_aa: CASSSPALAGGPEEQFF

j_call: TRBJ1-2
d_call: .
v_call: TRBV4-2
cdr3_aa: CASSQDTTLGGYTF

j_call: TRBJ1-4
d_call: TRBD1
v_call: TRBV6-1
cdr3_aa: CASSEATGAVREKLFF

j_call: TRBJ1-1
d_call: .
v_call: TRBV5-4
cdr3_aa: CASSGVRGNTEAFF

j_call: TRBJ2-4
d_call: TRBD1
v_call: TRBV29-1
cdr3_aa: CSVKTGTKNIQYF

j_call: TRBJ1-3
d_call: .
v_call: TRBV5-1
cdr3_aa: CASSLEGSGNTIYF

j_call: TRBJ2-1
d_call: TRBD2
v_call: TRBV30
cdr3_aa: CAWSVIVGLAGPREQFF

j_call: TRBJ2-7
d_call: TRBD2
v_call: TRBV7-2
cdr3_aa: CASSRLAGASAYEQYF

j_call: TRBJ2-7
d_call: TRBD1
v_call: TRBV11-1
cdr3_aa: CASSLLDRGGSYEQYF

j_call: TRBJ2-1
d_call: TRBD1
v_call: TRBV10-3
cdr3_aa: CAISDRVVYNEQFF

j_call: TRBJ2-3
d_call: TRBD1
v_call: TRBV30
cdr3_aa: CAWSGGTGGTDTQYF

j_call: TRBJ1-4
d_call: .
v_call: TRBV10-3
cdr3_aa: CAISEKGANEKLFF

j_call: TRBJ1-3
d_call: .
v_call: TRBV4-1
cdr3_aa: CASSQDPGFSGNTIYF

j_call: TRBJ2-5
d_call: .
v_call: TRBV11-2
cdr3_aa: CASSLVPRPGQETQYF

j_call: TRBJ2-2
d_call: .
v_call: TRBV6-6
cdr3_aa: CASSYVSDYTGELFF

j_call: TRBJ2-1
d_call: TRBD2
v_call: TRBV6-1
cdr3_aa: CASNIAGGPHEQFF

j_call: TRBJ2-7
d_call: .
v_call: TRBV7-2
cdr3_aa: CASSPTPQSEQYF

j_call: TRBJ2-1
d_call: .
v_call: TRBV11-2
cdr3_aa: CASSYMAAYNEQFF

j_call: TRBJ1-5
d_call: TRBD1
v_call: TRBV27
cdr3_aa: CASRDRGLYSNQPQHF

j_call: TRBJ2-7
d_call: .
v_call: TRBV5-5
cdr3_aa: CASSLWQSSYEQYF

j_call: TRBJ2-7
d_call: .
v_call: TRBV30
cdr3_aa: CAWRDGYEQYF

j_call: TRBJ2-1
d_call: .
v_call: TRBV7-7
cdr3_aa: CASSLGLNNEQFF

j_call: TRBJ2-2
d_call: .
v_call: TRBV4-3
cdr3_aa: CASSQDLQGANTGELFF

j_call: TRBJ2-2
d_call: .
v_call: TRBV7-3
cdr3_aa: CASSLGLNTGELFF

j_call: TRBJ1-2
d_call: .
v_call: TRBV27
cdr3_aa: CASSPLQGRSGYTF

j_call: TRBJ1-5
d_call: .
v_call: TRBV28
cdr3_aa: CASTPGLNQPQHF

j_call: TRBJ1-1
d_call: TRBD1
v_call: TRBV7-9
cdr3_aa: CASSLGGTANTEAFF

j_call: TRBJ1-1
d_call: .
v_call: TRBV15
cdr3_aa: CATSMGGMNTEAFF

j_call: TRBJ2-5
d_call: .
v_call: TRBV2
cdr3_aa: CASSPSVGTQYF

j_call: TRBJ2-7
d_call: .
v_call: TRBV7-3
cdr3_aa: CASSLGEGYEQYF

j_call: TRBJ2-2
d_call: TRBD2
v_call: TRBV4-2
cdr3_aa: CASSQAGGPRTGELFF

j_call: TRBJ2-2
d_call: .
v_call: TRBV7-7
cdr3_aa: CASSRNRNTGELFF

j_call: TRBJ1-2
d_call: .
v_call: TRBV5-6
cdr3_aa: CASSLRGGGAVSGYGYTF

j_call: TRBJ2-7
d_call: .
v_call: TRBV5-1
cdr3_aa: CASSLGVSWFEQYF

j_call: TRBJ1-1
d_call: .
v_call: TRBV10-3
cdr3_aa: CAIRGSSTEAFF

j_call: TRBJ2-5
d_call: .
v_call: TRBV5-1
cdr3_aa: CASSLGLPQETQYF

j_call: TRBJ2-1
d_call: .
v_call: TRBV4-3
cdr3_aa: CASSQDYTYNEQFF

j_call: TRBJ1-1
d_call: .
v_call: TRBV2
cdr3_aa: CASSVPQMNTEAFF

j_call: TRBJ2-7
d_call: .
v_call: TRBV6-5
cdr3_aa: CASSYSWDNEQYF

j_call: TRBJ2-5
d_call: .
v_call: TRBV7-7
cdr3_aa: CASSNVLTETQYF

j_call: TRBJ1-3
d_call: TRBD1
v_call: TRBV13
cdr3_aa: CASSGDRGSSGNTIYF

j_call: TRBJ2-6
d_call: .
v_call: TRBV7-3
cdr3_aa: CASSLTKTDSGANVLTF

j_call: TRBJ1-2
d_call: .
v_call: TRBV6-1
cdr3_aa: CASRSRGQAGYTF

j_call: TRBJ1-2
d_call: .
v_call: TRBV14
cdr3_aa: CASSQVLGNYGYTF

j_call: TRBJ2-3
d_call: TRBD2
v_call: TRBV5-6
cdr3_aa: CASRGLAGGPDTQYF

j_call: TRBJ1-2
d_call: .
v_call: TRBV19
cdr3_aa: CASSVTASSNYGYTF

j_call: TRBJ1-2
d_call: TRBD1
v_call: TRBV5-6
cdr3_aa: CASKHGDFGGGNYGYTF

j_call: TRBJ2-7
d_call: TRBD1
v_call: TRBV6-6
cdr3_aa: CASRPPRGQPPYEQYF

j_call: TRBJ2-3
d_call: .
v_call: TRBV18
cdr3_aa: CASSPGPLTDTQYF

j_call: TRBJ1-4
d_call: TRBD1
v_call: TRBV7-9
cdr3_aa: CASSLPNHRDSNEKLFF

j_call: TRBJ2-3
d_call: .
v_call: TRBV4-2
cdr3_aa: CASSLTSTDTQYF

j_call: TRBJ2-7
d_call: TRBD2
v_call: TRBV5-4
cdr3_aa: CASSSPGLGSYEQYF

j_call: TRBJ1-2
d_call: TRBD1
v_call: TRBV27
cdr3_aa: CASSLGTGGVYGYTF